This entry describes one T cell receptor (beta chain). TCRdb re-called the PCR reads through MiXCR. Seen here are 85,000 to 100,000 clones, 10% to 15% observed once, and the top ten hold about 10%. These data belong to a study of metastatic and nonmetastatic thyroid tumors. About the study: Both malignant and benign thyroid patients supplied peripheral blood and tumor or nodule tissue samples, across which the repertoires of these patients were then compared.

None of the patients had undergone any treatment ahead of thyroid surgery. This CDR3 contains 13 residues. V lost 11 bases, J lost 4 bases, and 3 bases stayed unmatched. Germline loops: CDR1 MNHNS, CDR2 SASEGT. This rearrangement joins TRBV6-1 to TRBJ2-1; 12 nucleotides line up with TRBD2. This clonotype originated in a female donor with papillary thyroid cancer or a benign thyroid nodule (not recorded which). Some clones in this sample may be carry-over from other donors' samples. The sample taken for sequencing was blood. CDR3 in amino acids: CAPGTSGYNEQFF. The DNA for the CDR3 is TGTGCCCCCGGGACTAGCGGGTACAATGAGCAGTTCTTC.